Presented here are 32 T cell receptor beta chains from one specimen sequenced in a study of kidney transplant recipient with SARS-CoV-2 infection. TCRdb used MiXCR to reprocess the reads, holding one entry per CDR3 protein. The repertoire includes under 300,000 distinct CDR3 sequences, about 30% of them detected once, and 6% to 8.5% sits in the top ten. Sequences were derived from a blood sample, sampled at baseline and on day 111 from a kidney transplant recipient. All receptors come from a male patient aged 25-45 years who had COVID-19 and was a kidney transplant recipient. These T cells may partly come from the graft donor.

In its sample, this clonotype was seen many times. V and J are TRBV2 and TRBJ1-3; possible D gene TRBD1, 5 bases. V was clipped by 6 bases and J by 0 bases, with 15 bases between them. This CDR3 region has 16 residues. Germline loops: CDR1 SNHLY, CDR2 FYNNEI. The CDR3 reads CASSGGVRYSGNTIYF. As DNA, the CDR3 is TGTGCCAGCAGCGGGGGGGTGAGGTACTCTGGAAACACCATATATTTT.

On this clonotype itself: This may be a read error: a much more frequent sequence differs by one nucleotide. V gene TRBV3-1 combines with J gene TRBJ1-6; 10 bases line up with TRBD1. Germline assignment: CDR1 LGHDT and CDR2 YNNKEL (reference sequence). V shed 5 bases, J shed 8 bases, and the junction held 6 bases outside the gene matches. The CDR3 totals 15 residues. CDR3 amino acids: CASSSTGTGDSPLHF. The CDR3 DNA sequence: TGTGCCAGCAGCAGTACCGGGACAGGGGATTCACCCCTCCACTTT.

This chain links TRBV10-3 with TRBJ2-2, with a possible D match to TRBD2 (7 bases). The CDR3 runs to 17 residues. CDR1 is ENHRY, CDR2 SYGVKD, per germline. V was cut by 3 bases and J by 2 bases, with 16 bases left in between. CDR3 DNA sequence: TGTGCCATCAGTGATCTAGGGGGGGGACTAAACACCGGGGAGCTGTTTTTT. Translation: CAISDLGGGLNTGELFF.

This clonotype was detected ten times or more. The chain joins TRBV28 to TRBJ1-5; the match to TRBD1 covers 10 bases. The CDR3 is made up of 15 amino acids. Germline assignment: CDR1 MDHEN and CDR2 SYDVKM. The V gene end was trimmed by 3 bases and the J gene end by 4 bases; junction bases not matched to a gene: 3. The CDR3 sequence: CASSFGDRGNQPQHF. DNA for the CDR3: TGTGCCAGCAGTTTCGGGGACAGGGGAAATCAGCCCCAGCATTTT.

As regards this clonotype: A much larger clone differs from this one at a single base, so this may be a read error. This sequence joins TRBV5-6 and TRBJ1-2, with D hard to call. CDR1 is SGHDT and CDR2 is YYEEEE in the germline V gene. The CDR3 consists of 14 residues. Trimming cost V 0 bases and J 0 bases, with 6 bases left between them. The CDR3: CASSLGRPNYGYTF. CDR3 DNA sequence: TGTGCCAGCAGCTTGGGAAGGCCTAACTATGGCTACACCTTC.

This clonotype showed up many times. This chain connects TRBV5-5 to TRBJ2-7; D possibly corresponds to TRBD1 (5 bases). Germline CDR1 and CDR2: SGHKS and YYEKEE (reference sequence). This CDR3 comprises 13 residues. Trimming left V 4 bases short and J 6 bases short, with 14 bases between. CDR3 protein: CASSVQVEVEQYF. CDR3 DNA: TGTGCCAGCAGCGTACAGGTGGAAGTCGAGCAGTACTTC.

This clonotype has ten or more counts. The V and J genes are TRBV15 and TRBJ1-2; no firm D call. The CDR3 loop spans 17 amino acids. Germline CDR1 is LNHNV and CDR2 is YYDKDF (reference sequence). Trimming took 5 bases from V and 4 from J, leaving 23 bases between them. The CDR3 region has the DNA TGTGCCACCAGCCCATTTTCAAGGTGTGGAAAGACCTATGGCTACACCTTC. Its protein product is CATSPFSRCGKTYGYTF.

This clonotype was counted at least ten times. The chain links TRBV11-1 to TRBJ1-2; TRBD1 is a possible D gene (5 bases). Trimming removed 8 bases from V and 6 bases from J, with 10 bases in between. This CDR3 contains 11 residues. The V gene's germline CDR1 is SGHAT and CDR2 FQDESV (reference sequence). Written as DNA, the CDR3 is TGTGCCAGCTCGGGGGGGAATGGCTACACCTTC. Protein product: CASSGGNGYTF.

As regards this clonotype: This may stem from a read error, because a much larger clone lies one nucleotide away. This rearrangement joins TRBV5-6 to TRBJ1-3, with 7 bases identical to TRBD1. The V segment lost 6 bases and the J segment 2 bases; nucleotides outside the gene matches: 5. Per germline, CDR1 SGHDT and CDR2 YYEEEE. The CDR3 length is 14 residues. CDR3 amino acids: CASNSDRAGNTIYF. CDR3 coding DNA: TGTGCCAGCAACTCCGACAGGGCTGGAAACACCATATATTTT. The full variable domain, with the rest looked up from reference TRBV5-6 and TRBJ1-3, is DAGVTQSPTHLIKTRGQQVTLRCSPKSGHDTVSWYQQALGQGPQFIFQYYEEEERQRGNFPDRFSGHQFPNYSSELNVNALLLGDSALYLCASNSDRAGNTIYFGEGSWLTVV.

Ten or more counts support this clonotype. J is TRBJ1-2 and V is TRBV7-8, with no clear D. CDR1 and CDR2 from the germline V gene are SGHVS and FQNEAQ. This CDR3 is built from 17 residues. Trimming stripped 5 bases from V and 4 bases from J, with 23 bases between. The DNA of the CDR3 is TGTGCCAGCAGCATCGATCAGTTTACCCGAAAGACCTATGGCTACACCTTC. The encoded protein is CASSIDQFTRKTYGYTF.

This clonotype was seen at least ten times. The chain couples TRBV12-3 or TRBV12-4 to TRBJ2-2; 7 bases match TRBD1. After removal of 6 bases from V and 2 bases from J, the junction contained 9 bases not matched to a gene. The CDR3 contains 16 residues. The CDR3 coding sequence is TGTGCCAGCAGGCCACCTGGACAGGAAAACACCGGGGAGCTGTTTTTT. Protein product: CASRPPGQENTGELFF.

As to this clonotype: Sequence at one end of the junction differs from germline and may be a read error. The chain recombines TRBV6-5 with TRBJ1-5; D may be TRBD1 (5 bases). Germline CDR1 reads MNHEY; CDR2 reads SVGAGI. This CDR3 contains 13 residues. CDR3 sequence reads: CASRWGIRQPRHF. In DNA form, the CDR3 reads TGTGCCAGCAGGTGGGGGATCCGTCAGCCCCGGCATTTT.

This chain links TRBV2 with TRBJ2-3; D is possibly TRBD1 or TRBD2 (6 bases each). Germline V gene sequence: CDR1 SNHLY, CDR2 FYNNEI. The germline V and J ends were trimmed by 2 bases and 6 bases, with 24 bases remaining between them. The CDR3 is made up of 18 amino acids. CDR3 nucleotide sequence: TGTGCCAGCAGTGAATGGGGGGCACGGGAGAAGGAGGAGGATACGCAGTATTTT. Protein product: CASSEWGAREKEEDTQYF.

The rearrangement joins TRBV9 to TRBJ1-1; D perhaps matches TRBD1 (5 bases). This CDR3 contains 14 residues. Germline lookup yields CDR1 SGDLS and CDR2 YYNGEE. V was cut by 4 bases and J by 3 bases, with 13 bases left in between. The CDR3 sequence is CASSRNPGDTEAFF. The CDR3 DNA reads TGTGCCAGCAGCCGCAACCCGGGGGACACTGAAGCTTTCTTT.

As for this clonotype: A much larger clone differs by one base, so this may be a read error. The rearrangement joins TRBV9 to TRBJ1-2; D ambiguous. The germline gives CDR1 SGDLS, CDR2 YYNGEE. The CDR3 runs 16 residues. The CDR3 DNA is TGTGCCAGCGGTGATCGGTACTCAAGAAAGACCTATGGCCACACCTTC. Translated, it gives CASGDRYSRKTYGHTF.

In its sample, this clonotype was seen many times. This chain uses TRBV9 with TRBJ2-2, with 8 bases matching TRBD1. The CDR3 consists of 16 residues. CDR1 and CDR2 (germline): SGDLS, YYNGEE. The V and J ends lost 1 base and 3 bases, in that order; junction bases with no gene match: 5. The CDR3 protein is CASSVYRGVYTGELFF. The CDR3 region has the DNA TGTGCCAGCAGCGTATACAGGGGGGTTTACACCGGGGAGCTGTTTTTT. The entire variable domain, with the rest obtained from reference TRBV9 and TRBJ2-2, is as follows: DSGVTQTPKHLITATGQRVTLRCSPRSGDLSVYWYQQSLDQGLQFLIQYYNGEERAKGNILERFSAQQFPDLHSELNLSSLELGDSALYFCASSVYRGVYTGELFFGEGSRLTVL.

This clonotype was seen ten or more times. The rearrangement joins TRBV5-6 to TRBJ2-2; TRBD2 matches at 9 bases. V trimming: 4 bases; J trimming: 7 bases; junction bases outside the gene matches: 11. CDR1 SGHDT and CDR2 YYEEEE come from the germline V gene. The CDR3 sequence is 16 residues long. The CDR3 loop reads CASSLGLAGEYGELFF. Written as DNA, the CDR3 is TGTGCCAGCAGCCTGGGGTTAGCGGGAGAATACGGGGAGCTGTTTTTT.

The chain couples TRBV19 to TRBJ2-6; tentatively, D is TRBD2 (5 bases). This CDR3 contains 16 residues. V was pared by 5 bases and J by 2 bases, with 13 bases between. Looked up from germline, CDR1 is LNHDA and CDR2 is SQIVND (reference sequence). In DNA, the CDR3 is TGTGCCAGTAGTCTTCCGGGGAATACTGGGGCCAACGTCCTGACTTTC. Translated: CASSLPGNTGANVLTF. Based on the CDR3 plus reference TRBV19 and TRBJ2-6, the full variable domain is DGGITQSPKYLFRKEGQNVTLSCEQNLNHDAMYWYRQDPGQGLRLIYYSQIVNDFQKGDIAEGYSVSREKKESFPLTVTSAQKNPTAFYLCASSLPGNTGANVLTFGAGSRLTVL.

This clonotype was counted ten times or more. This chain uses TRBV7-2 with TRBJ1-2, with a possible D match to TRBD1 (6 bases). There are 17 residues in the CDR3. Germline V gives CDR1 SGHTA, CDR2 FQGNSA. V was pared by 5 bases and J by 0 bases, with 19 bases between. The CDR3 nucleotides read TGTGCCAGCAGCCGAAGATTTTCCGGGACAACTAACTATGGCTACACCTTC. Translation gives CASSRRFSGTTNYGYTF.

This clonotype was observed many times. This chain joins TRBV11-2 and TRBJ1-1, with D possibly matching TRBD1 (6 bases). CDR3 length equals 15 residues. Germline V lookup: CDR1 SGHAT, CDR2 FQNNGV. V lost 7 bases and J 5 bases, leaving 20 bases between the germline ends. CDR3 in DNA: TGTGCCAGCACCCCACAAACAACAGGGCGAACTGAAGCTTTCTTT. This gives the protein CASTPQTTGRTEAFF.

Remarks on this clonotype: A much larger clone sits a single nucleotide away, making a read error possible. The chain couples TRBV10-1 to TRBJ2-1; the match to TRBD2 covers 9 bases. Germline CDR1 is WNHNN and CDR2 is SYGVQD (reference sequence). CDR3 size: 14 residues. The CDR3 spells CASKASGIGNERFF. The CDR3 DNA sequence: TGCGCCAGCAAGGCTAGCGGGATTGGTAATGAGCGGTTCTTC.

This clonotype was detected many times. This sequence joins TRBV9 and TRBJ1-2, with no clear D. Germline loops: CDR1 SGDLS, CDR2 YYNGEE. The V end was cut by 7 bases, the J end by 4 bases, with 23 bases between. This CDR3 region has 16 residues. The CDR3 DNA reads TGTGCCAGCCTGGAGACGTACTCAAGAAAGACCTATGGCTACACCTTC. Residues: CASLETYSRKTYGYTF. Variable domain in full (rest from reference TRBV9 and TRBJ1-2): DSGVTQTPKHLITATGQRVTLRCSPRSGDLSVYWYQQSLDQGLQFLIQYYNGEERAKGNILERFSAQQFPDLHSELNLSSLELGDSALYFCASLETYSRKTYGYTFGSGTRLTVV.

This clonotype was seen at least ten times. The CDR3 here is CASSQRGASSFYEQFF. The CDR3 nucleotides read TGTGCCAGCAGCCAAAGGGGGGCCTCATCGTTCTATGAGCAGTTCTTC. The chain is built from TRBV4-2 and TRBJ2-1; D tentatively reads TRBD1 or TRBD2 (6 bases each). Germline CDR1 LGHNA, CDR2 YNFKEQ. This CDR3 is 16 amino acids long. V was shortened by 2 bases and J by 8 bases, with 19 bases between the two germline ends.

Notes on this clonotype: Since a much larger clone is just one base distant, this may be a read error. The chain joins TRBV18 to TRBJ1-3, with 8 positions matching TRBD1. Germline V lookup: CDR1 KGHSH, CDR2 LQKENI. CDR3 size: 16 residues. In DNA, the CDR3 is TGTGCCAGCTCACGAGTGGACAGGGTTTCTGGAAACGCCATATATTTT. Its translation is CASSRVDRVSGNAIYF.

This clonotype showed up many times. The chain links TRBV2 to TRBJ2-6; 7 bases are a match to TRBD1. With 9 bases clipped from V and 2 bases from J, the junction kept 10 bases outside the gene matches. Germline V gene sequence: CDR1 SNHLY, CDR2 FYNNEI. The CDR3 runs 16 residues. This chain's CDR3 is CASGNRGFTGANVLTF. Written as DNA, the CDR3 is TGTGCCAGTGGTAACAGGGGCTTTACTGGGGCCAACGTCCTGACTTTC.

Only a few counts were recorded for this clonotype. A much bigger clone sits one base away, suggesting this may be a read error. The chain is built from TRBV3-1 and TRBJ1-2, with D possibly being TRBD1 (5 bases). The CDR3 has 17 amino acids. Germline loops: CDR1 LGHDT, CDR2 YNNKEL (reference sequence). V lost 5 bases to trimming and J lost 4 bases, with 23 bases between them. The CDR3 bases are TGTGCCAGCAGCGACAGCGGCACCCTTCGAAAGACCTATGGCTACACCTTC. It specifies CASSDSGTLRKTYGYTF.

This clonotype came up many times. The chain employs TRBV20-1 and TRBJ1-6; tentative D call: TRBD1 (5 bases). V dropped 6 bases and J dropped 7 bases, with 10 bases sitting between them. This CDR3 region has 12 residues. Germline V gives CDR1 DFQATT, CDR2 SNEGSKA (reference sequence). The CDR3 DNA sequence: TGCAGTGCGGGGGAGGTAAATTCACCCCTCCACTTT. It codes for CSAGEVNSPLHF.

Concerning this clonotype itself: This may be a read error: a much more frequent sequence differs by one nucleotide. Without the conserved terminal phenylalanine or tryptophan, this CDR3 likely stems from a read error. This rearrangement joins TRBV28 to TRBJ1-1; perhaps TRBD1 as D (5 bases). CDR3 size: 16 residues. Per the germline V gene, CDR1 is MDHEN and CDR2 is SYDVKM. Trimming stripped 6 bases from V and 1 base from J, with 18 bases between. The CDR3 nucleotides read TGTGCCAGCAGCCTCGGGGGTGGGGAGGCGAACACTGAAGCTTTCCTT. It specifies CASSLGGGEANTEAFL.

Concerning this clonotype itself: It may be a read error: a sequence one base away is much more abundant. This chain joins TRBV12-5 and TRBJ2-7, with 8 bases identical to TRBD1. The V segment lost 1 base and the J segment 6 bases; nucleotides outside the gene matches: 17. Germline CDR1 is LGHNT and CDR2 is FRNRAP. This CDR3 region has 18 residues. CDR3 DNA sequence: TGTGCTAGTGGTTTGGCAGTCACCGAGGCCCGGGACAGGCTCGAGCAGTACTTC. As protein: CASGLAVTEARDRLEQYF.

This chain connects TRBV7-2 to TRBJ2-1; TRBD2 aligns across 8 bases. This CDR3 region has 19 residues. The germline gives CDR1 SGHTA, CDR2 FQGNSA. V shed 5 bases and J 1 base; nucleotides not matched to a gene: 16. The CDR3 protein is CASSLRGPAGVGSYNEQFF. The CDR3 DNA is TGTGCCAGCAGCCTGAGAGGGCCAGCGGGGGTAGGGTCCTACAATGAGCAGTTCTTC.

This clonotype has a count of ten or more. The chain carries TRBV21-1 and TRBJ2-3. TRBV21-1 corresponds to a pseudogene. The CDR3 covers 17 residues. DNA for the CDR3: TGTGCCAGCAGCGAGAACATAGCTACAGTCATGCAAGATACGCAGTATTTT. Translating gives CASSENIATVMQDTQYF.

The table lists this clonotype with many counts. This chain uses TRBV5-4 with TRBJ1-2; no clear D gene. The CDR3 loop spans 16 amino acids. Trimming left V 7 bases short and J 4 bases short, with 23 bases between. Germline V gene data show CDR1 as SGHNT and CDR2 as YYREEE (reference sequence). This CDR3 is CASLSRVPGKTYGYTF. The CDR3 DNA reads TGTGCCAGCCTATCCCGCGTACCAGGAAAGACCTATGGCTACACCTTC.